Reported below is one T cell receptor beta chain. The data derive from a study of T-cell memory formation after mild COVID-19. Trimming took 4 bases from V and 7 from J, leaving 22 bases between them. The CDR3 is 16 residues long. MiXCR, applied by TCRdb to the 5' RACE reads, yields one record per CDR3 protein. Among a few hundred thousand distinct CDR3 sequences listed, over 25% were seen once. The sequenced sample was PBMCs or a T cell subset sorted from them (not recorded which). The chain is built from TRBV12-3 or TRBV12-4 and TRBJ1-1, with D possibly matching TRBD1 (5 bases). This TCR derives from an adult woman who had mild COVID-19 (a few samples of this study predate the infection). Cell type and time point are not known. The CDR3: CASSYGQTAGYGEAFF. CDR3 coding DNA: TGTGCCAGCAGTTATGGTCAGACAGCAGGCTATGGTGAAGCTTTCTTT.